What follows are 10 T cell receptor beta chains derived from one specimen sequenced in a study of blood T cell repertoires in COVID-19. The repertoire was sequenced with immunoSEQ multiplex PCR; TCRdb's copy has only in-frame clones and lacks some. Here the sample spans about 200,000 clones, roughly 80% being singletons. Sequenced input: peripheral blood. Receptor source: an older woman with acute or convalescent COVID-19.

This clone was counted between two and nine times. V is TRBV18 and J is TRBJ1-1, with TRBD1 as a possible D gene (6 bases). CDR1 KGHSH and CDR2 LQKENI come from the germline V gene. CDR3 length: 12 amino acids. V lost 4 bases and J lost 8, with 11 bases in between. The CDR3 here is CASSRDGTEAFF. CDR3 DNA: TGTGCCAGCTCACGGGACGGGACAGAAGCTTTCTTT.

The genes are TRBV5-1 and TRBJ1-1, with D unclear. V lost 3 bases and J 3 bases, leaving 12 bases between the germline ends. The CDR3 totals 14 residues. Germline CDR1 SGHRS, CDR2 YFSETQ. In nucleotides, the CDR3 is TGCGCCAGCAGCTCCCGCCGAGGCCACACTGAAGCTTTCTTT. Translation: CASSSRRGHTEAFF.

The V and J genes are TRBV28 and TRBJ2-7, with 11 nucleotides matching TRBD2. Germline V CDR1 and CDR2: MDHEN, SYDVKM. V lost 5 bases to trimming and J lost 3 bases; unmatched junction nucleotides: 6. The CDR3 is 15 residues long. The CDR3 sequence: CASSPGTSGLYEQYF. The CDR3, as DNA: TGTGCCAGCAGTCCAGGGACTAGCGGACTCTACGAGCAGTACTTC.

The chain has TRBV18 and TRBJ2-7; D possibly corresponds to TRBD2 (6 bases). V was trimmed by 2 bases and J by 3 bases, leaving 14 bases between them. From germline, CDR1 is KGHSH and CDR2 LQKENI. The CDR3 covers 15 residues. DNA for the CDR3: TGTGCCAGCTCACCAGGGACTTCGTTTTACTACGAGCAGTACTTC. Residues: CASSPGTSFYYEQYF.

The V call is TRBV6-5, the J call TRBJ2-7; 8 nucleotides line up with TRBD1. Germline lookup yields CDR1 MNHEY and CDR2 SVGAGI. The CDR3 spans 15 residues. The trim removed 5 bases at V and 3 bases at J, leaving 9 bases unmatched. The CDR3 nucleotides read TGTGCCAGCAGTCGCTGGACAGGGTCGTTCTACGAGCAGTACTTC. Its protein is CASSRWTGSFYEQYF.

CDR3 in amino acids: CASSPPGGNNPYEQYF. Written as DNA, the CDR3 is TGTGCCAGCAGCCCACCTGGCGGGAATAACCCCTACGAGCAGTACTTC. The chain joins TRBV28 to TRBJ2-7, with D perhaps TRBD2 (6 bases). V was cut by 6 bases and J by 2 bases, with 20 bases left in between. The CDR3 contains 16 residues. Germline V CDR1 and CDR2: MDHEN, SYDVKM. The entire variable domain, with the rest obtained from reference TRBV28 and TRBJ2-7, is as follows: DVKVTQSSRYLVKRTGEKVFLECVQDMDHENMFWYRQDPGLGLRLIYFSYDVKMKEKGDIPEGYSVSREKKERFSLILESASTNQTSMYLCASSPPGGNNPYEQYFGPGTRLTVT.

This clone has a handful of counts. The chain combines TRBV24-1 with TRBJ2-1, with TRBD2 matching 14 bases. Trimming cost V 10 bases and J 2 bases; bases outside gene matches: 6. The CDR3 extends over 16 amino acids. Germline V gives CDR1 KGHDR, CDR2 SFDVKD. Here the CDR3 reads CATGTSGRSAYNEQFF. The CDR3, as DNA: TGTGCCACTGGGACTAGCGGGAGAAGTGCCTACAATGAGCAGTTCTTC.

The chain uses TRBV18 and TRBJ2-7; 9 bases are shared with TRBD1. Germline CDR1 is KGHSH and CDR2 is LQKENI. CDR3 length: 12 amino acids. Trimming removed 3 bases from V and 10 bases from J; junction bases left unmatched: 4. CDR3 residues: CASSPGQGPQYF. CDR3 nucleotides: TGTGCCAGCTCACCGGGACAGGGTCCCCAGTACTTC. Drawing the rest from reference TRBV18 and TRBJ2-7, the complete variable domain is NAGVMQNPRHLVRRRGQEARLRCSPMKGHSHVYWYRQLPEEGLKFMVYLQKENIIDESGMPKERFSAEFPKEGPSILRIQQVVRGDSAAYFCASSPGQGPQYFGPGTRLTVT.

The V call is TRBV30, the J call TRBJ1-2, with D possibly being TRBD1 (5 bases). V dropped 3 bases and J dropped 8 bases, with 10 bases sitting between them. Germline values: CDR1 GTSNPN, CDR2 SVGIG (reference sequence). The CDR3 extends over 11 amino acids. The CDR3: CAWSKGNGYTF. In nucleotides, the CDR3 is TGTGCCTGGAGCAAGGGGAACGGCTACACCTTC.

This clone was seen only a few times. V gene TRBV2 combines with J gene TRBJ1-6, with a weak D call TRBD1 (5 bases). The CDR3 consists of 13 residues. CDR1 SNHLY and CDR2 FYNNEI come from the germline V gene. With 10 bases removed from V and 4 bases from J, the gap between germline ends came to 11 bases. The CDR3 DNA reads TGTGCCAAATCCGGGACTTATAATTCACCCCTCCACTTT. Its translation: CAKSGTYNSPLHF.